This T cell receptor beta chain was sequenced during a study of T cells in Graves' hyperthyroidism and ophthalmopathy. The study's findings and limits: In the blood, most expanded thyroid clonotypes above 0.001 appeared as well.

This clonotype was seen repeatedly, ten times or more. Its target is unknown. Patients aged 18 to 65 had newly diagnosed hyperthyroidism that had lasted under 2 months. Out of 10 ml of fresh peripheral blood came the PBMCs. Amplification of TCR beta CDR3 regions used RNA as the template. Researchers ran a first-round RT-PCR on the TCR CDR3 using the HTBI primer set. TCRdb re-called the multiplex PCR reads through MiXCR, storing one row per CDR3 protein. The sample has 300,000 to 400,000 distinct CDR3 sequences, roughly an eighth seen once. Germline V gene sequence: CDR1 SGHNT, CDR2 YENEEA. V shed 1 base, J shed 5 bases, and the junction held 7 bases outside the gene matches. The CDR3 covers 15 residues.

V and J are TRBV11-3 and TRBJ2-5; 7 bases are shared with TRBD2. This sequence was found in a woman between 18 and 30 years old with Graves' hyperthyroidism. What was sequenced was blood. CDR3 in DNA: TGTGCCAGCAGCTTAGGACTAGCCCCGATGGAGACCCAGTACTTC. This gives the protein CASSLGLAPMETQYF.